The clone carrying this T cell receptor beta chain was observed at least ten times. What it binds is not known. The source of the sample is a study of regulatory T cells in long-lasting Graves disease. The study, taken as a whole, reports: Persistent disease samples used TRBV28, TRBJ1-2 and TRBJ2-5 preferentially.

As for time point: newly diagnosed GD, antithyroid drugs for less than 3 months. Extracted PBMC RNA gave rise to the TCR library. Arm-PCR of CDR3 regions and iRepertoire HTBI primers were the basis on which TCR beta libraries were built. In the original workflow: Analysis of the samples identified roughly 62 TRBV and 12 to 15 TRBJ segments. One entry per CDR3 protein, called by TCRdb with MiXCR from the multiplex PCR reads. The V and J calls shown here were made by TCRdb, not taken from the authors' results. The sample contains 350,000 to 500,000 distinct CDR3 sequences, roughly 15% of which appear only once. The CDR3 runs 12 residues. V lost 5 bases to trimming and J lost 5 bases; unmatched junction nucleotides: 3. Germline V lookup: CDR1 SGHVS, CDR2 FNYEAQ. This same sample was also part of a study on T cells in Graves' hyperthyroidism and ophthalmopathy. That work contributes: In patients aged 18 to 65, hyperthyroidism was newly diagnosed, with duration under 2 months.

This TCR was recovered from a woman in her twenties or thirties with Graves disease. The chain combines TRBV7-6 with TRBJ2-7; TRBD2 agrees at 7 bases. The specimen comprised peripheral blood mononuclear cells (PBMCs), sampled at new diagnosis, from a patient treated with antithyroid drugs. CDR3 loop: CASSRLANEQYF. The CDR3 bases are TGTGCCAGCAGCCGACTAGCTAACGAGCAGTACTTC.